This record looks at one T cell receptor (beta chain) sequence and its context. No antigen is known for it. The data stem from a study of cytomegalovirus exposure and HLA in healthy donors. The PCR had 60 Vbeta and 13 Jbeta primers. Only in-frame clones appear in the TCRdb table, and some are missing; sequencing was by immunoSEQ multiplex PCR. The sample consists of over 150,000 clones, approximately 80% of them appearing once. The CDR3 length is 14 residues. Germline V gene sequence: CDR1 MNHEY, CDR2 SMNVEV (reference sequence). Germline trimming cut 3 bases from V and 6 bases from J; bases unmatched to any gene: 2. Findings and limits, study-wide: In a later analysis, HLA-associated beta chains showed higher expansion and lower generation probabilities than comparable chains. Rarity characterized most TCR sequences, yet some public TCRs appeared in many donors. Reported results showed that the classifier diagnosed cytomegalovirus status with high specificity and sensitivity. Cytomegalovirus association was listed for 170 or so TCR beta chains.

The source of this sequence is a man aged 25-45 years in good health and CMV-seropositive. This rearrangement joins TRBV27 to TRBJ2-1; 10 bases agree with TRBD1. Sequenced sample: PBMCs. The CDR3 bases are TGTGCCAGCAGTTTGGACAGGGGGTCCAATGAGCAGTTCTTC. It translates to CASSLDRGSNEQFF.